One sample yielded the 4 T cell receptor beta chains listed below, sequenced in a study of CD8+CD57+ T cells in acquired aplastic anemia. Genomic DNA served as template for TCR beta VDJ and CDR3 profiling. Each CDR3 protein gets one entry after TCRdb re-called the reads with MiXCR. The sample records 75,000 to 90,000 distinct CDR3 sequences, approximately 46% being singletons. Sequenced sample: sorted CD4+, CD8+, or CD8+CD57+ T cells (not recorded which) from PBMCs. The receptor set was obtained from a human donor in good health, serving as a control.

This clonotype came up many times. The chain joins TRBV7-9 to TRBJ1-4; D is ambiguous. Germline CDR1 reads SEHNR; CDR2 reads FQNEAQ (reference sequence). This CDR3 region has 14 residues. V was pared by 1 base and J by 5 bases, with 8 bases between. The DNA of the CDR3 is TGTGCCAGCAGCTTAGGGGTGATGAATGAAAAACTGTTTTTT. It yields the protein CASSLGVMNEKLFF.

At least ten counts were recorded for this clonotype. The rearrangement uses TRBV7-9 and TRBJ1-5; D call uncertain. CDR1 and CDR2 (germline): SEHNR, FQNEAQ (reference sequence). The CDR3 consists of 12 residues. V gave up 5 bases and J gave up 3 bases, with 5 bases separating them. The CDR3 nucleotides read TGTGCCAGCAGCGAGGTCAATCAGCCCCAGCATTTT. Protein product: CASSEVNQPQHF.

This clonotype was detected many times. The CDR3 DNA reads as TGTGCCAGCAGTTTCGACCAAGAGACCCAGTACTTC. The encoded protein is CASSFDQETQYF. The chain uses TRBV12-3 or TRBV12-4 and TRBJ2-5; D gene uncertain. The CDR3 is made up of 12 amino acids. Between the trimmed V and J ends, which lost 3 bases and 0 bases, there was a span of 2 bases.

The V and J genes are TRBV7-9 and TRBJ2-5; D uncertain. V was cut by 6 bases and J by 4 bases, with 12 bases left in between. The CDR3 consists of 13 residues. In germline, CDR1 is SEHNR, CDR2 FQNEAQ (reference sequence). In DNA form, the CDR3 reads TGTGCCAGCAGTCCCCAGCCGAGAGAGACCCAGTACTTC. It is translated as CASSPQPRETQYF. The full variable domain, in which reference TRBV7-9 and TRBJ2-5 provide the parts outside the CDR3, is DTGVSQNPRHKITKRGQNVTFRCDPISEHNRLYWYRQTLGQGPEFLTYFQNEAQLEKSRLLSDRFSAERPKGSFSTLEIQRTEQGDSAMYLCASSPQPRETQYFGPGTRLLVL.